What follows describes a single T cell receptor beta chain. What it binds is not known. 5'RACE template switching generated TCR cDNA, adding a universal primer site and UMIs. From the 5' RACE reads, TCRdb called clonotypes with MiXCR, one entry per CDR3 protein. Of some 320,000 distinct CDR3 sequences listed, 7.5% to 9% are singletons. The data originate from a study of T cells after yellow fever vaccination. Study at large: The fractions with low cell numbers were processed using SMART-Seq v4 Ultra Low Input.

Germline V lookup: CDR1 MNHEY, CDR2 SVGEGT. The CDR3 length is 15 residues. V lost 8 bases and J lost 7; bases outside the gene matches: 11. Broader study findings: Contamination by abundant bulk-population clonotypes could be present in FACS-sorted repertoires.

This sequence joins TRBV6-2 or TRBV6-3 and TRBJ1-6; 7 nucleotides agree with TRBD1. The sample consisted of CD4+ T cells sorted from PBMCs, taken 5 days after the yellow fever booster vaccination. This sequence originates from a man aged 18-30 years who received the YFV17D yellow fever vaccine. The CDR3 is CASYGFRDRNSPLHF. CDR3 bases: TGTGCCAGCTACGGCTTCCGGGACAGAAATTCACCCCTCCACTTT.